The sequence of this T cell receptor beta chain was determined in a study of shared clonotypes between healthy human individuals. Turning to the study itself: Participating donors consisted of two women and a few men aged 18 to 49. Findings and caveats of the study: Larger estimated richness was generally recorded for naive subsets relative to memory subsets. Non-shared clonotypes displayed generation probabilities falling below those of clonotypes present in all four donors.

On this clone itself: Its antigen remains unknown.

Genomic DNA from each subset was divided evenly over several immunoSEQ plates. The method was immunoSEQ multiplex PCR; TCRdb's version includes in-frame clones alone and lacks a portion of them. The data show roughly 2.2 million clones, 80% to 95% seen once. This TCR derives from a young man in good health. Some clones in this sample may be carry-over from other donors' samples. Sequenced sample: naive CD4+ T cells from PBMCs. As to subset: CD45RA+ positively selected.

CDR3 coding DNA: TGTGCCAGCAGCAACAAACAGGGTAAGACTGAAGCTTTCTTT. Translation: CASSNKQGKTEAFF. The chain is built from TRBV2 and TRBJ1-1, with a possible D match to TRBD1 (6 bases). With 6 bases removed from V and 5 bases from J, the gap between germline ends came to 16 bases. Germline values: CDR1 SNHLY, CDR2 FYNNEI. The length of the CDR3 is 14 residues.